This T cell receptor beta chain was sequenced during a study of T cell repertoires in cytomegalovirus infection. The wider study: Signatures in public TCR beta sequences pointed to both CMV infection and matching HLA type.

About this clonotype: As yet, its antigen is unknown.

This CDR3 comprises 15 residues. V lost 1 base, J lost 3 bases, and 10 bases lay in between. Germline CDR1 reads SEHNR; CDR2 reads FQNEAQ (reference sequence). TCRdb used MiXCR to reprocess the reads, holding one entry per CDR3 protein. Of 900,000 to 950,000 distinct CDR3 sequences detected, roughly a third appear once; the ten largest clones hold roughly 13%. Study results and limitations: Clonotypes of TCR beta that were HLA-C-restricted and CMV-specific dominated the ex vivo response.

This chain uses TRBV7-9 with TRBJ2-1; the D call may be TRBD1 or TRBD2 (5 bases each). The TCR originated in a human donor in good health (CMV status not recorded). Some clones in this sample may be carry-over from other donors' samples. The material sequenced was cultured CD8+ T cells from PBMCs, taken from culture after CMV antigen stimulation. CDR3 region: CASSLVRAGYNEQFF. Here the CDR3 DNA reads TGTGCCAGCAGCTTAGTCAGGGCGGGCTACAATGAGCAGTTCTTC.